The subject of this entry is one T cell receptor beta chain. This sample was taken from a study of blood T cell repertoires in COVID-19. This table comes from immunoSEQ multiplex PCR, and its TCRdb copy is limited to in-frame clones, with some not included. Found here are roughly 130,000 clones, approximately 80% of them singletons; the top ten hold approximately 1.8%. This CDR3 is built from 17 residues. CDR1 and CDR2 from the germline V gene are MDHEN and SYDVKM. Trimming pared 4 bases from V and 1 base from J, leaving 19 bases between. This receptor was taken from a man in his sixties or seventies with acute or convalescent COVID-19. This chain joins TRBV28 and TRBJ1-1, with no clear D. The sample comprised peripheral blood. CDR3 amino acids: CASSSAALSLTNTEAFF. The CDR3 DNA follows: TGTGCCAGCAGTTCGGCGGCCCTCTCTTTAACGAACACTGAAGCTTTCTTT.